This TCR beta chain was sequenced for a study of cytomegalovirus exposure and HLA in healthy donors. The PCR ran on 60 Vbeta and 13 Jbeta primers. The table came from immunoSEQ multiplex PCR; TCRdb's copy has only in-frame clones and leaves some out. The table lists about 18,000 clones, 65% to 75% of them singletons. This CDR3 region has 13 residues. The V end lost 6 bases, the J end lost 0 bases, and 8 bases lay between the germline ends. The germline gives CDR1 MNHEY, CDR2 SVGAGI. V and J are TRBV6-5 and TRBJ1-1; D gene ambiguous. Source material: PBMCs. The sequence derives from a man between 18 and 35 years old in good health and CMV-seronegative. For the CDR3, the DNA is TGTGCCAGCAGCCGGAGACTGAACACTGAAGCTTTCTTT. Translated, it gives CASSRRLNTEAFF.